These T cell receptor beta chains were read from a single sample in a study of blood T cell repertoires in COVID-19. Here immunoSEQ multiplex PCR was the method, and the copy in TCRdb shows in-frame clones only, minus some. The table has about 350,000 clones, roughly 86% seen once. The sample taken for sequencing was PBMCs or T cells enriched from blood (not recorded which). These receptors all come from a woman aged 25-40 years who had recovered from COVID-19. CDR3s include the opening cysteine and the closing phenylalanine or tryptophan. Each record gives: D gene, clone size, V gene, J gene, CDR3 DNA, CDR3 protein. D genes are given only for firm matches. Clone sizes are given selectively: once, few, many, or a class where the clone is expanded.

TRBD1,NA,TRBV7-2,TRBJ2-5,TGTGCCAGCAGCCCAGGGGGCCCCGGGGAGACCCAGTACTTC,CASSPGGPGETQYF
NA,once,TRBV7-2,TRBJ1-2,TGTGCCAGCAGCTTCGTCCCGACAGGCTACTATGGCTACACCTTC,CASSFVPTGYYGYTF
NA,NA,TRBV24-1,TRBJ1-5,TGTGCCACCAGTGCTGGGGGCGCTGGCAATCAGCCCCAGCATTTT,CATSAGGAGNQPQHF
NA,NA,TRBV27,TRBJ2-3,TGTGCCAGCAGCATACTCTTGTCAGATACGCAGTATTTT,CASSILLSDTQYF
NA,NA,TRBV5-4,TRBJ2-5,TGTGCCAGCAGCCCCAGACCGGATCAGGGGGGAGAGACCCAGTACTTC,CASSPRPDQGGETQYF
TRBD1,NA,TRBV5-1,TRBJ1-1,TGCGCCAGCAGCTTCGGGACAGGGGGCGCGATATTGGGCACTGAAGCTTTCTTT,CASSFGTGGAILGTEAFF
TRBD1,NA,TRBV2,TRBJ2-7,TGTGCCAGCAGCCCCGACAGGGGCTACGAGCAGTACTTC,CASSPDRGYEQYF
NA,NA,TRBV18,TRBJ2-7,TGTGCCAGCTCACCTGGGGACAAAATCTACGAGCAGTACTTC,CASSPGDKIYEQYF
TRBD2,NA,TRBV7-9,TRBJ2-5,TGTGCCAGCAGCTTAGTACCCGGGACTAGCGGTCGGGAGACCCAGTACTTC,CASSLVPGTSGRETQYF
TRBD1,NA,TRBV11-2,TRBJ1-5,TGTGCCAGCAGCACAGACCGGGACAGCAATAGCAATCAGCCCCAGCATTTT,CASSTDRDSNSNQPQHF
NA,once,TRBV5-1,TRBJ2-1,TGCGCCAGCGGTCCCAACATCCTCTCCTACAATGAGCAGTTCTTC,CASGPNILSYNEQFF
TRBD1,once,TRBV3-1/TRBV3-2,TRBJ2-5,TGTGCCAGCAGCCAAGTTAGGGGGCCCCAAGAGACCCAGTACTTC,CASSQVRGPQETQYF
NA,NA,TRBV15,TRBJ2-7,TGTGCCACCAGCAGAGAAATCTCGCAGGGTGGATTCTACGAGCAGTACTTC,CATSREISQGGFYEQYF
TRBD1,NA,TRBV4-1,TRBJ1-5,TGCGCCAGCAGCCTTGGGACAGGGGGTCAGCCCCAGCATTTT,CASSLGTGGQPQHF
TRBD1,once,TRBV29-1,TRBJ2-3,TGCAGCGTTGCCGACAGGGGTCCCACAGATACGCAGTATTTT,CSVADRGPTDTQYF
TRBD2,NA,TRBV10-3,TRBJ2-1,TGTGCCATCAGTGCCTCCGTCGGGGGGATAGGGAATGAGCAGTTCTTC,CAISASVGGIGNEQFF
NA,NA,TRBV6-4,TRBJ1-4,TGTGCCAGCAGCGAAACAGGGTCTAGTGAAAAACTGTTTTTT,CASSETGSSEKLFF
NA,few,TRBV5-1,TRBJ1-2,TGCGCCAGCAGCTTGGCCGGGGGGTTAAACTATGGCTACACCTTC,CASSLAGGLNYGYTF
NA,NA,TRBV25-1,TRBJ1-3,TGTGCCAGCAGTGAATTCCAACAGCCTTCTGGAAACACCATATATTTT,CASSEFQQPSGNTIYF
NA,NA,TRBV6-5,TRBJ1-1,TGTGCCAGCAGTTCGGGGGTAGAAGCTTTCTTT,CASSSGVEAFF
NA,NA,TRBV7-8,TRBJ1-1,TGTGCCAGCAGCTTAGGACAGGTGGCGGCTTTCTTT,CASSLGQVAAFF
TRBD2,NA,TRBV7-2,TRBJ2-4,TGTGCCAGCAGCTCGTCGATAGCGGGGGATAAAAACATTCAGTACTTC,CASSSSIAGDKNIQYF
TRBD1,NA,TRBV10-2,TRBJ2-3,TGCGCCAGCATACCGGGACAGGTCTTCACAGATACGCAGTATTTT,CASIPGQVFTDTQYF
TRBD1,NA,TRBV11-3,TRBJ2-7,TGTGCCAGCAGCTTAGGACAGGGGGGAACCTACGAGCAGTACTTC,CASSLGQGGTYEQYF
TRBD2,NA,TRBV10-3,TRBJ2-2,TGTGCCATCAGTGGTCCGGGACTAGCGGTAACCGGGGAGCTGTTTTTT,CAISGPGLAVTGELFF
NA,NA,TRBV7-2,TRBJ1-4,TGTGCCAGCAGCTTATCTGGCACTAATGAAAAACTGTTTTTT,CASSLSGTNEKLFF
TRBD2,once,TRBV7-9,TRBJ2-5,TGTGCCAGCAGCTTAGCCGGGGGGGAGACCCAGTACTTC,CASSLAGGETQYF
NA,NA,TRBV21-1,TRBJ1-6,TGTGCCAGCAGCAAAAGGACAGGGGTAAGATCACCCCTCCACTTT,CASSKRTGVRSPLHF
NA,NA,TRBV6-1,TRBJ1-1,TGTGCCAGCAGTGAAGGGGGGGTAACTGAAGCTTTCTTT,CASSEGGVTEAFF
NA,NA,TRBV3-1/TRBV3-2,TRBJ2-5,TGTGCCAGCAGCCAAGATCTCGAGACCCAGTACTTC,CASSQDLETQYF
TRBD1,NA,TRBV11-2,TRBJ1-3,TGTGCCAGCAGCTTAGAGCAGGGGGCTGGAAACACCATATATTTT,CASSLEQGAGNTIYF
NA,NA,TRBV27,TRBJ2-2,TGTGCCAGCAGTTTATTGCCAGCCGGGGAGCTGTTTTTT,CASSLLPAGELFF
NA,NA,TRBV7-9,TRBJ2-7,TGTGCCAGCAGCCCAACAGGGAACATCTACTACGAGCAGTACTTC,CASSPTGNIYYEQYF
NA,NA,TRBV10-2,TRBJ1-2,TGCGCCAGCAGTGAGGACAGTACCTGGGCGGCCTCCTACGGCTACACCTTC,CASSEDSTWAASYGYTF
NA,NA,TRBV4-3,TRBJ1-2,TGCGCCAGCAGCCAAGAGCGGGGGGCTGGGTTTAACTATGGCTACACCTTC,CASSQERGAGFNYGYTF